What follows is one T cell receptor (beta chain) and its context. This clone showed up just once. It lacks a known antigen. No clone much larger than this one lies a single base away; base qualities are absent. The immunoSEQ Assay, a bias-controlled multiplex PCR, was used to amplify TCRbeta CDR3 regions from genomic DNA. The study's own analysis went as follows. The number of nucleated cells in each sample was estimated from the amplification of reference gene primers within the assay. To quantify the absolute abundance of each unique TCRbeta CDR3 rearrangement, sequence reads were collapsed and filtered. For each sample, productive Simpson clonality was calculated by taking the square root of Simpson's diversity index across productive rearrangements. In its TCRdb copy, this immuneACCESS table keeps in-frame sequences only and misses some clones. Where compared with another copy, unresolved V genes explain less than half of these, and the others have no known cause. V, J and clone size are taken as reported in that table, and D and trimming were inferred from the DNA itself. Across this sample there are under 250,000 clones, with about four fifths seen only once. Approximately 9% of the sample rests with the top ten.

This specimen belongs to a study of blood T cell repertoires in COVID-19 (dated by TCRdb to 2020 to 2021). In the study overall: The collaborator samples originated in the United States, Italy and Spain and spanned the acute and convalescent phases of COVID-19. The samples were drawn from the first 160 participants of the ongoing ImmuneRACE study and from under 1,500 subjects provided by 6 global collaborators. The repertoires were released in a freely available public database meant as a resource for research on the immune response to SARS-CoV-2. The material from the prospective study consisted of cDNA or gDNA derived from T cells, B-cell-depleted T cells, or PBMCs. The sample metadata nearly always contained a de-identified subject ID, COVID-19 status, age in years and sex. Where available, HLA class I and class II types were obtained from metadata supplied by the sample provider rather than from assay-based typing. Subjects who had been exposed to COVID-19, were actively infected with it, or had recovered from it provided the deeply sampled blood TCRbeta repertoires that made up the dataset. Study-wide conclusions, independent of this receptor: The amount of clinical and demographic metadata varied by source and participant and was provided uncurated.

Each collaborating institution followed its own protocols to collect whole blood in K2EDTA tubes. For TCRbeta analysis, collaborators shipped samples in one of three forms: frozen whole blood, isolated PBMCs, or DNA extracted from either of those sample types. As encoded in the germline V gene (reference sequence), CDR1 is MNHNY while CDR2 is SVGAGI. V gives up 6 bases and J gives up 1 base, and the segment between their germline ends measures 15 bases. From cysteine to phenylalanine, the CDR3 is 15 amino acids long. Only the CDR3 part of the read is kept: 45 bases, read in frame from the first base.

This clonotype originated in a man in his forties with active or convalescent COVID-19. The V gene is TRBV6-6 and the J gene is TRBJ1-1; D gene: possibly TRBD1, on 5 matching bases. Sample: peripheral blood. The DNA sequence follows: TGTGCCAGCAGGCAACAGGCGGCTGGGAACACTGAAGCTTTCTTT. This encodes CASRQQAAGNTEAFF.